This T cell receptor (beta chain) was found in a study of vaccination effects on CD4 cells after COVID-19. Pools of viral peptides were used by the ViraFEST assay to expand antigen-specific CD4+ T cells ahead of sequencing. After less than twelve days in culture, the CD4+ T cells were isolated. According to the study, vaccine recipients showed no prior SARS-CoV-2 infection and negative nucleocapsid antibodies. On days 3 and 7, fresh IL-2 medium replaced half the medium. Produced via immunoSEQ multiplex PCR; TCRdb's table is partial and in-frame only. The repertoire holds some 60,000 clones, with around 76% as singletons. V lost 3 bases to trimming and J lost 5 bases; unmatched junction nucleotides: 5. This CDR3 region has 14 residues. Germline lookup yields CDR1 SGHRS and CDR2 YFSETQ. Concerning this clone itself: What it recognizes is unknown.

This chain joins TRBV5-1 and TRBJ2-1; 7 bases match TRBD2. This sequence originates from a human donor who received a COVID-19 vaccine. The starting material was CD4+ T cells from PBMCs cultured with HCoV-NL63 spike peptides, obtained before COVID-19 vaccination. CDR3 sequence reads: CASSSQRGHNEQFF. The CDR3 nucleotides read TGCGCCAGCAGCTCACAGCGGGGTCACAATGAGCAGTTCTTC.